This T cell receptor beta chain originates from a study of T cell responses to AZD1222 COVID-19 vaccine. Study-level points and caveats: Donors in the cohort were predominantly white British and more often female, and clonal diversity was possibly underestimated. Among AZD1222 vaccinees, only six were seropositive at baseline. Compared with day 0, the breadth and depth of the Spike-specific TCR repertoire rose significantly after two doses of AZD1222. At 160-218 and 743-854, vaccine-associated CD4 TCRs were dominant, and they spanned spike.

Per the germline V gene, CDR1 is MDHEN and CDR2 is SYDVKM. V lost 9 bases to trimming and J lost 11 bases, with 17 bases between them. The CDR3 has 12 amino acids. Points on this clone: Its antigen is undetermined.

Using immunoSEQ multiplex PCR, the repertoire was profiled, and TCRdb retains in-frame clones only, with some absent. Here the sample spans tens of thousands of clones, less than 90% being singletons. The chain carries TRBV28 and TRBJ1-5; perhaps TRBD1 as D (6 bases). The sequence was collected from an adult in good health. The specimen comprised peripheral blood, sampled on day 0 of AZD1222 vaccination. CDR3 amino acids: CASRTGSVAQHF. CDR3 in DNA: TGTGCCAGTCGCACAGGGTCCGTTGCCCAGCATTTT.